The T cell receptor (beta chain) described here comes from a study of human T cells and chemical hapten exposure. Study-wide context: Minor pooled library volume differences mainly drove per-sample TCR yield variation.

Within the library, unique molecular identifiers were attached to each individual cDNA molecule. As processed by the authors: Per-sample TCR counts ranged from roughly 20,000 to 750,000, median about 90,000. From the RACE reads, TCRdb called clonotypes with MiXCR, one entry per CDR3 protein. TCRdb's processing, not the authors', yielded these V and J calls. Here the sample spans about 31,000 distinct CDR3 sequences, over 7% being singletons. Study-wide results and caveats: Those TCRs sitting above 1 in 1000 frequency stayed the same with DPC sensitization.

The CDR3 extends over 18 amino acids. Trimming at V came to 2 bases and at J to 8 bases, leaving 19 bases not matched to a gene. The germline CDR1 and CDR2 sequences are MGHRA and YSYEKL. This clonotype came up many times. Its target is unknown. Specified time point: healthy volunteer bleed at 2 weeks. The starting material, unfractionated whole blood, was used for total RNA extraction. The source is a human donor in good health. Some clones in this sample may be carry-over from other donors' samples. The J gene is TRBJ1-1, the V gene TRBV4-1; 8 bases map to TRBD1. Input material: whole blood. The CDR3 here is CASSQTSSGTGLQIEAFF. CDR3 sequence (DNA): TGCGCCAGCAGCCAAACAAGCTCCGGGACAGGTTTACAAATCGAAGCTTTCTTT.